One and the same sample provided the 12 T cell receptor beta chains below, sequenced in a study of T cell repertoires in cytomegalovirus infection. MiXCR, run by TCRdb on the reads, gives a single entry per CDR3 protein. The table records about a million distinct CDR3 sequences, about 33% of them present only once. The antigens of these receptors remain unknown. Material: cultured CD8+ T cells from PBMCs, obtained from culture after CMV antigen stimulation. The origin of the receptors is a human donor in good health (CMV status not recorded). Some clones in this sample may be carry-over from other donors' samples.

This clonotype was detected only a few times. The J gene is TRBJ1-1, the V gene TRBV28; D ambiguous. From germline, CDR1 is MDHEN and CDR2 SYDVKM. The germline V and J ends were trimmed by 3 bases and 4 bases, with 6 bases remaining between them. CDR3 length: 12 amino acids. The DNA of the CDR3 is TGTGCCAGCAGTTTTCCCCCCACTGAAGCTTTCTTT. It translates to CASSFPPTEAFF.

The chain joins TRBV4-1 to TRBJ2-7; TRBD2 aligns across 11 bases. Per the germline V gene, CDR1 is MGHRA and CDR2 is YSYEKL. V lost 4 bases and J lost 7; bases outside the gene matches: 9. The CDR3 extends over 15 amino acids. The CDR3 loop is CASSPRGLAGGEQYF. CDR3 DNA sequence: TGCGCCAGCAGCCCAAGAGGACTAGCGGGTGGGGAGCAGTACTTC.

Comments on this clonotype: Its ends do not fully match the called genes, so a read error is possible. The chain carries TRBV6-4 and TRBJ1-5; 7 nucleotides agree with TRBD1. Per germline, CDR1 MRHNA and CDR2 SNTAGT. This CDR3 spans 15 amino acids. The CDR3 sequence: CASSYSIQGNQPQHF. The CDR3 coding sequence is TGTGCCAGCAGTTACTCCATACAGGGGAATCAGCCCCAGCATTTT.

This clonotype has only a few counts. V gene TRBV19 combines with J gene TRBJ1-1; TRBD1 matches 8 bases. Germline loops: CDR1 LNHDA, CDR2 SQIVND (reference sequence). Trimming cost V 9 bases and J 4 bases; bases outside gene matches: 4. This CDR3 is 12 amino acids long. The CDR3 spells CASYRGTTEAFF. CDR3 DNA sequence: TGTGCCAGCTACAGGGGGACCACTGAAGCTTTCTTT.

Only a few counts were recorded for this clonotype. A junction end diverges from the germline sequence, so it may reflect a read error. The chain links TRBV13 to TRBJ2-7, with 14 bases aligning to TRBD2. Germline CDR1 PRHDT, CDR2 FYEKMQ (reference sequence). This CDR3 spans 16 amino acids. Here the CDR3 DNA reads TGTGCCAGCAGCGTAGGACTAGCGGGGGGTACTTACGAGCAGTACTTC. Encoded protein: CASSVGLAGGTYEQYF. The whole variable domain, filled in from reference TRBV13 and TRBJ2-7, reads AAGVIQSPRHLIKEKRETATLKCYPIPRHDTVYWYQQGPGQDPQFLISFYEKMQSDKGSIPDRFSAQQFSDYHSELNMSSLELGDSALYFCASSVGLAGGTYEQYFGPGTRLTVT.

This clonotype was counted between two and nine times. The gene calls are TRBV6-5 and TRBJ2-7, with no clear D. CDR1 and CDR2 (germline): MNHEY, SVGAGI. This CDR3 has 15 amino acids. Trimming cost V 0 bases and J 3 bases, with 12 bases left between them. CDR3 sequence: CASSYSPALHYEQYF. CDR3 sequence (DNA): TGTGCCAGCAGTTACTCCCCGGCCTTACACTACGAGCAGTACTTC.

This clonotype was recorded many times. This chain uses TRBV9 with TRBJ2-5; D is uncertain. V lost 0 bases, J lost 3 bases, and 9 bases lay in between. This CDR3 region has 14 residues. Germline V gives CDR1 SGDLS, CDR2 YYNGEE. CDR3 sequence (DNA): TGTGCCAGCAGCGTAGAAGCGAGCGAAGAGACCCAGTACTTC. Protein sequence: CASSVEASEETQYF.

The genes are TRBV11-2 and TRBJ2-4; no clear D. The CDR3 spans 11 residues. Deletions cut 1 base from V and 16 bases from J, with 11 bases between. Germline CDR1 reads SGHAT; CDR2 reads FQNNGV. CDR3: CASSLGEERYF. The CDR3, as DNA: TGTGCCAGCAGCTTAGGCGAGGAGAGATACTTC. The variable domain in full, completed from reference TRBV11-2 and TRBJ2-4, reads EAGVAQSPRYKIIEKRQSVAFWCNPISGHATLYWYQQILGQGPKLLIQFQNNGVVDDSQLPKDRFSAERLKGVDSTLKIQPAKLEDSAVYLCASSLGEERYFGAGTRLSVL.

This clonotype was counted a few times. J is TRBJ1-1 and V is TRBV4-1; D might be TRBD1 (5 bases). Between the trimmed V and J ends, which lost 0 bases and 3 bases, there was a span of 17 bases. The CDR3 length is 17 residues. Germline-derived CDR1 and CDR2 are MGHRA and YSYEKL. This CDR3 is CASSQEVGTGSYTEAFF. In DNA form, the CDR3 reads TGCGCCAGCAGCCAAGAAGTAGGAACAGGCTCCTACACTGAAGCTTTCTTT.

The CDR3 region is CASSPHGGKNEQYF. The CDR3 nucleotides read TGTGCCAGCAGCCCCCACGGGGGTAAGAACGAGCAGTACTTC. V and J are TRBV14 and TRBJ2-7, with D possibly TRBD2 on 6 matching bases. The CDR3 is 14 amino acids. Germline V CDR1 and CDR2: SGHDN, FVKESK. V dropped 4 bases and J dropped 5 bases, with 15 bases sitting between them.

Only a few counts were recorded for this clonotype. The rearrangement links TRBV5-1 to TRBJ2-1; possibly TRBD2 for D (6 bases). The V end lost 5 bases, the J end lost 7 bases, and 16 bases lay between the germline ends. CDR1 is SGHRS, CDR2 YFSETQ, per germline. The CDR3 sequence is 14 residues long. Here the CDR3 DNA reads TGCGCCAGCAGTTGGGACTTCCCGGTGAATGAGCAGTTCTTC. This gives the protein CASSWDFPVNEQFF.

The chain joins TRBV28 to TRBJ1-1, with D hard to call. V lost 0 bases to trimming and J lost 6 bases, with 14 bases between them. CDR1 and CDR2 from the germline V gene are MDHEN and SYDVKM. CDR3 length: 15 residues. The CDR3 coding sequence is TGTGCCAGCAGTTTATGGAAGGTCGATGGCCCTGAAGCTTTCTTT. The encoded protein is CASSLWKVDGPEAFF.